Shown below are 26 T cell receptor beta chains from a single sample sequenced in a study of early T cells in non-severe SARS-CoV-2 infection. MiXCR, applied by TCRdb to the 5' RACE reads, yields one record per CDR3 protein. This table holds some 59,000 distinct CDR3 sequences, 8% to 13% found once. The sequencing input was whole blood. The origin of the receptors is an adult who was a healthcare worker with PCR-confirmed SARS-CoV-2 infection or an uninfected control (not recorded which).

The V and J genes are TRBV27 and TRBJ1-1, with D uncertain. Germline V gene lookup returns CDR1 MNHEY and CDR2 SMNVEV (reference sequence). The CDR3 sequence is 14 residues long. The V end was cut by 2 bases, the J end by 5 bases, with 12 bases between. CDR3 in amino acids: CASSLGGPRTEAFF. The CDR3 region has the DNA TGTGCCAGCAGTTTAGGTGGACCGAGGACTGAAGCTTTCTTT.

CDR3 DNA: TGTGCCAGCGGGCTTGGCGTAAACTACGAGCAGTACTTC. This codes for CASGLGVNYEQYF. The J gene is TRBJ2-7, the V gene TRBV5-5; D gene uncertain. V lost 7 bases, J lost 3 bases, and 14 bases lay in between. The germline V gene encodes CDR1 SGHKS and CDR2 YYEKEE (reference sequence). CDR3 size: 13 residues.

This clonotype has a count of ten or more. The chain combines TRBV10-3 with TRBJ2-3; D ambiguous. V lost 5 bases, J lost 6 bases, and 6 bases lay in between. This CDR3 is built from 11 residues. Germline V CDR1 and CDR2: ENHRY, SYGVKD. DNA for the CDR3: TGTGCCATCAGTTCGACGGATACGCAGTATTTT. It translates to CAISSTDTQYF.

The rearrangement links TRBV12-3 or TRBV12-4 to TRBJ2-3; 7 bases are a match to TRBD2. The CDR3 has 16 amino acids. The V segment lost 2 bases and the J segment 2 bases; nucleotides outside the gene matches: 7. The CDR3 DNA reads as TGTGCCAGCAGTTTAAGCGGGGCCTTAATCACAGATACGCAGTATTTT. As protein: CASSLSGALITDTQYF.

This clonotype came up many times. V is TRBV12-3 or TRBV12-4 and J is TRBJ1-5; D is possibly TRBD1 (6 bases). V lost 5 bases to trimming and J lost 6 bases, with 17 bases between them. The CDR3 totals 15 residues. The CDR3 DNA follows: TGTGCCAGCAGTCTGACGGGGGGGGCAGGTCAGCCCCAGCATTTT. Protein sequence: CASSLTGGAGQPQHF.

This clonotype was seen repeatedly, ten times or more. The chain has TRBV18 and TRBJ1-5; D gene unclear. Germline lookup yields CDR1 KGHSH and CDR2 LQKENI. Trimming removed 6 bases at V and 0 bases at J, with 9 bases between. This CDR3 is 14 amino acids long. CDR3 region: CASSPDYSNQPQHF. As DNA, the CDR3 is TGTGCCAGCTCTCCAGACTATAGCAATCAGCCCCAGCATTTT. The full variable domain, with the rest looked up from reference TRBV18 and TRBJ1-5, is NAGVMQNPRHLVRRRGQEARLRCSPMKGHSHVYWYRQLPEEGLKFMVYLQKENIIDESGMPKERFSAEFPKEGPSILRIQQVVRGDSAAYFCASSPDYSNQPQHFGDGTRLSIL.

V gene TRBV7-2 combines with J gene TRBJ2-1, with 9 bases that match TRBD1. Germline assignment: CDR1 SGHTA and CDR2 FQGNSA. The V and J ends lost 5 bases and 0 bases, in that order; junction bases with no gene match: 5. The CDR3 has 16 residues. The CDR3 DNA sequence: TGTGCCAGCAGCCGGACAGGGGCGAGCTCCTACAATGAGCAGTTCTTC. Amino acids: CASSRTGASSYNEQFF. The whole variable domain, remainder taken from reference TRBV7-2 and TRBJ2-1, is GAGVSQSPSNKVTEKGKDVELRCDPISGHTALYWYRQSLGQGLEFLIYFQGNSAPDKSGLPSDRFSAERTGGSVSTLTIQRTQQEDSAVYLCASSRTGASSYNEQFFGPGTRLTVL.

The chain has TRBV21-1 and TRBJ2-2; the DNA was not compared with TRBD2, the D call given in the table. TRBV21-1 is assigned pseudogene status. The CDR3 runs to 18 residues. The CDR3 DNA sequence: TGTGCCAGCAGCAAAAGTCCCCCCGGACGGGAGAGAGCCGGGGAGCTGTTTTTT. It yields the protein CASSKSPPGRERAGELFF.

In its sample, this clonotype was seen many times. The chain employs TRBV10-2 and TRBJ2-2; no definite D call. The CDR3 extends over 15 amino acids. Germline CDR1 reads WSHSY; CDR2 reads SAAADI. The V gene lost 4 bases and the J gene lost 1 base, with 10 bases spanning the gap. The CDR3 reads CASSAGQVNTGELFF. CDR3 bases: TGCGCCAGCAGTGCTGGCCAGGTGAACACCGGGGAGCTGTTTTTT.

This clonotype was recorded many times. V is TRBV11-2 and J is TRBJ2-7; 9 bases agree with TRBD1. Germline CDR1 is SGHAT and CDR2 is FQNNGV. The CDR3 is 15 residues long. Unmatched junction bases numbered 5, after V lost 3 bases and J lost 2 bases. CDR3 bases: TGTGCCAGCAGCTTCAGGGACAGGGACACCTACGAGCAGTACTTC. Translating it yields CASSFRDRDTYEQYF.

The table lists this clonotype with a few counts. The CDR3 here is CASSLGTGKQYF. DNA of the CDR3: TGTGCCAGTAGTCTCGGAACCGGGAAGCAGTACTTC. The chain employs TRBV19 and TRBJ2-5, with D perhaps matching TRBD2 (5 bases). Germline CDR1 LNHDA, CDR2 SQIVND (reference sequence). Trimming cost V 5 bases and J 11 bases, with 15 bases left between them. The CDR3 has 12 residues.

The chain links TRBV6-5 to TRBJ2-2; 9 bases fit TRBD2. The junction had 9 bases not matched to a gene; V was cut back by 5 bases and J by 5 bases. Germline CDR1 reads MNHEY; CDR2 reads SVGAGI. The length of the CDR3 is 16 residues. This CDR3 is CASSASLTSGTGELFF. Written as DNA, the CDR3 is TGTGCCAGCAGTGCGAGCCTGACTAGCGGTACCGGGGAGCTGTTTTTT.

This chain links TRBV12-3 or TRBV12-4 with TRBJ1-5; 9 bases line up with TRBD1. V trimming: 7 bases; J trimming: 4 bases; junction bases outside the gene matches: 5. This CDR3 is built from 14 residues. As DNA, the CDR3 is TGTGCCAGCACCCAGGGACAGGGTAATCAGCCCCAGCATTTT. Translating it yields CASTQGQGNQPQHF.

This clonotype was found a few times. The chain has TRBV18 and TRBJ2-3, with 10 positions matching TRBD1. The CDR3 totals 19 residues. Germline V gives CDR1 KGHSH, CDR2 LQKENI. Unmatched junction bases numbered 17, after V lost 4 bases and J lost 4 bases. The CDR3 loop reads CASSLLQLGTGADSDTQYF. The DNA of the CDR3 is TGTGCCAGCTCACTCCTCCAACTTGGGACAGGGGCTGATTCAGATACGCAGTATTTT.

As regards this clonotype: This may stem from a read error, because a much larger clone lies one nucleotide away. V is TRBV5-4 and J is TRBJ2-3; tentative D call: TRBD2 (5 bases). The germline CDR1 and CDR2 sequences are SGHNT and YYREEE (reference sequence). CDR3 size: 13 residues. The chain's CDR3 is CVSGGSSTDTQYF. CDR3 DNA sequence: TGTGTCAGCGGTGGATCTAGCACAGATACGCAGTATTTT.

The chain is built from TRBV6-6 and TRBJ1-5, with D perhaps matching TRBD1 (6 bases). The CDR3 loop spans 14 amino acids. Germline loops: CDR1 MNHNY, CDR2 SVGAGI (reference sequence). V was pared by 9 bases and J by 3 bases, with 15 bases between. In nucleotides, the CDR3 is TGTGCCAGTAAGGGGGGCGCGGTCAATCAGCCCCAGCATTTT. Its translation: CASKGGAVNQPQHF.

This chain uses TRBV6-6 with TRBJ2-3; D call uncertain. The CDR3 spans 15 residues. V gave up 5 bases and J gave up 0 bases, with 12 bases separating them. Germline lookup yields CDR1 MNHNY and CDR2 SVGAGI (reference sequence). The CDR3 DNA reads as TGTGCCAGCAGTCCCCTTACAACTAGCACAGATACGCAGTATTTT. It specifies CASSPLTTSTDTQYF.

This chain connects TRBV15 to TRBJ2-5, with 14 bases lining up with TRBD2. Germline trimming cut 6 bases from V and 5 bases from J; bases unmatched to any gene: 8. Germline-derived CDR1 and CDR2 are LNHNV and YYDKDF (reference sequence). The CDR3 sequence is 16 residues long. CDR3 nucleotides: TGTGCCACCAGTCCGGGGACTAGCGGGAGCGAGGAGACCCAGTACTTC. Translation gives CATSPGTSGSEETQYF. Supplemented by reference TRBV15 and TRBJ2-5, the full variable domain reads DAMVIQNPRYQVTQFGKPVTLSCSQTLNHNVMYWYQQKSSQAPKLLFHYYDKDFNNEADTPDNFQSRRPNTSFCFLDIRSPGLGDTAMYLCATSPGTSGSEETQYFGPGTRLLVL.

V and J are TRBV12-3 or TRBV12-4 and TRBJ2-1; 8 bases fit TRBD1. CDR3 length: 16 amino acids. The V and J ends lost 6 bases and 5 bases, in that order; junction bases with no gene match: 12. Written as DNA, the CDR3 is TGTGCCAGCAGACGTAAGGGACAGGTAGGACACAATGAGCAGTTCTTC. Translation gives CASRRKGQVGHNEQFF.

In DNA form, the CDR3 reads TGTGCCAGCAGCTTAATCGGCGACAACACTGAAGCTTTCTTT. Its protein is CASSLIGDNTEAFF. This rearrangement joins TRBV7-3 to TRBJ1-1; D uncertain. Germline V gives CDR1 SGHTA, CDR2 FQGTGA. The CDR3 is made up of 14 amino acids. Between the trimmed V and J ends, which lost 1 base and 2 bases, there was a span of 8 bases.

This clonotype was seen more than once but under ten times. V gene TRBV29-1 combines with J gene TRBJ2-7; D gene uncertain. The CDR3 has 12 residues. The germline CDR1 and CDR2 sequences are SQVTM and ANQGSEA. Trimming took 4 bases from V and 1 from J, leaving 8 bases between them. The CDR3 sequence is CSVVAVSYEQYF. The CDR3, as DNA: TGCAGCGTTGTGGCAGTTTCCTACGAGCAGTACTTC.

This clonotype came up a few times. The rearrangement joins TRBV20-1 to TRBJ2-3; D may be TRBD2 (6 bases). Germline CDR1 reads DFQATT; CDR2 reads SNEGSKA (reference sequence). Trimming pared 5 bases from V and 0 bases from J, leaving 24 bases between. The length of the CDR3 is 18 residues. The CDR3 region is CSAPRSLAGKISTDTQYF. The CDR3 nucleotides read TGCAGTGCTCCAAGAAGTCTGGCGGGGAAGATTAGCACAGATACGCAGTATTTT.

This clonotype appeared many times. Relative to the germline gene, one junction end is altered; a read error may explain this. This sequence joins TRBV5-4 and TRBJ1-1, with a weak D call TRBD1 (5 bases). The CDR3 sequence is 15 residues long. CDR1 SGHNT and CDR2 YYREEE come from the germline V gene (reference sequence). The CDR3 bases are TGTGCCAGCAGCTTGGTGACAGCTATGAACTCTGAAGCTTTCTTT. It specifies CASSLVTAMNSEAFF.

This rearrangement joins TRBV5-1 to TRBJ2-5, with a tentative D call TRBD1 (5 bases). CDR3 length: 13 residues. With 1 base removed from V and 4 bases from J, the gap between germline ends came to 8 bases. Looked up from germline, CDR1 is SGHRS and CDR2 is YFSETQ. The CDR3 sequence is CASSLSGPETQYF. In DNA, the CDR3 is TGCGCCAGCAGCTTGTCAGGGCCAGAGACCCAGTACTTC.

This clonotype was detected many times. The chain links TRBV9 to TRBJ1-2, with D possibly matching TRBD1 (5 bases). The CDR3 extends over 16 amino acids. Germline CDR1 SGDLS, CDR2 YYNGEE. The ends were cut back, 0 bases at V and 2 bases at J, with 14 bases in the middle. The CDR3 DNA is TGTGCCAGCAGCGTAGCTGGTGACAGAAGAAACTATGGCTACACCTTC. It specifies CASSVAGDRRNYGYTF.

This clonotype was observed many times. The rearrangement uses TRBV7-8 and TRBJ1-5; D is undetermined. The V gene's germline CDR1 is SGHVS and CDR2 FQNEAQ. The CDR3 has 19 amino acids. Trimming stripped 6 bases from V and 2 bases from J, with 26 bases between. CDR3 bases: TGTGCCAGCAGTTCAGACCCCGACACATCCCCGAGACGCAATCAGCCCCAGCATTTT. This encodes CASSSDPDTSPRRNQPQHF.